Following are 26 T cell receptor beta chains from one sample sequenced in a study of persistence of HIV-infected CD4 T cells. Overlapping HIV-1 Gag 15-mer peptides at 0.85 to 1 ug per peptide per mL were used. Sorting of responding CD4+ T cells relied on upregulated CD40 ligand together with CD69. This was the immunoSEQ version 4 assay in survey mode. Method: immunoSEQ multiplex PCR; TCRdb's copy keeps in-frame clones and lacks some. The repertoire consists of around 9,200 clones, with approximately 77% occurring once and the leading ten covering 1.5% to 2.5%. Their target antigens are unknown. The sample in question was CD4+ T cells sorted from PBMCs after roughly 18-hour stimulation, obtained from a patient who received antiretroviral therapy. These receptors came from an adult woman with HIV who was CMV-seropositive.

The rearrangement joins TRBV12-3 or TRBV12-4 to TRBJ1-2; weak D call: TRBD1 (5 bases). The CDR3 has 12 amino acids. The V end was cut by 5 bases, the J end by 5 bases, with 9 bases between. The CDR3 nucleotides read TGTGCCAGCAGTGACGACAGTTATGGCTACACCTTC. The encoded protein is CASSDDSYGYTF.

This chain connects TRBV7-8 to TRBJ2-7, with TRBD2 matching over 8 bases. Trimming at V came to 8 bases and at J to 2 bases, leaving 8 bases not matched to a gene. Germline CDR1 SGHVS, CDR2 FQNEAQ. The CDR3 spans 14 residues. DNA for the CDR3: TGTGCCAGCGCATGGGCTAGCGGGCCCTACGAGCAGTACTTC. This codes for CASAWASGPYEQYF.

V gene TRBV11-3 combines with J gene TRBJ1-2; D is ambiguous. V was cut by 0 bases and J by 5 bases, with 7 bases left in between. The CDR3 contains 13 residues. The germline gives CDR1 SGHNT, CDR2 YENEEA. CDR3 sequence: CASSLDGRYGYTF. The CDR3 DNA follows: TGTGCCAGCAGCTTAGACGGGCGATATGGCTACACCTTC.

V and J are TRBV19 and TRBJ2-7; 8 nucleotides match TRBD1. CDR1 LNHDA and CDR2 SQIVND come from the germline V gene (reference sequence). The CDR3 loop spans 12 amino acids. J was trimmed by 5 bases and V by 5 bases; bases with no gene match: 2. The CDR3 is CASSVTGDEQYF. CDR3 bases: TGTGCCAGTAGTGTGACAGGGGACGAGCAGTACTTC.

The genes are TRBV19 and TRBJ1-5; a possible D gene is TRBD1 (6 bases). V lost 7 bases and J lost 3, with 16 bases in between. The CDR3 sequence is 15 residues long. CDR1 is LNHDA and CDR2 is SQIVND in the germline V gene (reference sequence). For the CDR3, the DNA is TGTGCCAGTACCGAGGGGGGGCGATACAATCAGCCCCAGCATTTT. It specifies CASTEGGRYNQPQHF.

V gene TRBV6-5 combines with J gene TRBJ1-5; D is undetermined. There are 13 residues in the CDR3. V gave up 6 bases and J gave up 9 bases, with 15 bases separating them. Germline values: CDR1 MNHEY, CDR2 SVGAGI. The CDR3, as DNA: TGTGCCAGCAGGTCCGGCGGGTCATTGCCCCAGCATTTT. Its protein is CASRSGGSLPQHF.

V gene TRBV27 combines with J gene TRBJ2-1, with a possible D match to TRBD2 (7 bases). The V and J ends lost 2 bases and 6 bases respectively, with 14 bases between them. Germline values: CDR1 MNHEY, CDR2 SMNVEV (reference sequence). This CDR3 has 15 residues. The CDR3 nucleotides read TGTGCCAGCAGTTTAAGGTGGGGGGGGCCCAATGAGCAGTTCTTC. This gives the protein CASSLRWGGPNEQFF.

The chain has TRBV28 and TRBJ1-6, with 7 nucleotides matching TRBD1. In germline, CDR1 is MDHEN, CDR2 SYDVKM. J was trimmed by 9 bases and V by 6 bases; bases with no gene match: 5. The CDR3 has 13 residues. CDR3 sequence reads: CASREAGGSPLHF. DNA for the CDR3: TGTGCCAGCAGGGAGGCAGGGGGTTCACCCCTCCACTTT.

The chain recombines TRBV7-2 with TRBJ2-1; tentative D call: TRBD2 (5 bases). The CDR3 has 18 amino acids. The germline CDR1 and CDR2 sequences are SGHTA and FQGNSA. Deletions cut 1 base from V and 8 bases from J, with 24 bases between. CDR3 in amino acids: CASSLDVVGGTRRYEQFF. CDR3 bases: TGTGCCAGCAGCTTAGATGTAGTGGGTGGAACTCGGAGGTATGAGCAGTTCTTC.

In this sample, this clone turned up once. This chain uses TRBV19 with TRBJ2-7, with TRBD1 matching over 8 bases. Germline CDR1 LNHDA, CDR2 SQIVND (reference sequence). The V gene end was trimmed by 6 bases and the J gene end by 6 bases; junction bases not matched to a gene: 7. The CDR3 consists of 13 residues. CDR3 coding DNA: TGTGCCAGTAGCGTAGGACAGGGAGGCGAGCAGTACTTC. As protein: CASSVGQGGEQYF.

The rearrangement joins TRBV28 to TRBJ2-7; no reliable D call. Germline values: CDR1 MDHEN, CDR2 SYDVKM. The CDR3 is 14 residues long. V lost 3 bases and J lost 3, with 12 bases in between. CDR3 sequence (DNA): TGTGCCAGCAGTTTGGTACAGCCTAGCTACGAGCAGTACTTC. It specifies CASSLVQPSYEQYF.

Here the CDR3 reads CASSSTGTSSYEQYF. CDR3 nucleotides: TGTGCCAGCAGCTCGACCGGGACCAGTTCTTACGAGCAGTACTTC. The chain recombines TRBV5-4 with TRBJ2-7; the D gene could be TRBD1 or TRBD2 (5 bases each). This CDR3 region has 15 residues. CDR1 SGHNT and CDR2 YYREEE come from the germline V gene (reference sequence). V dropped 3 bases and J dropped 4 bases, with 17 bases sitting between them. The variable domain in full, completed from reference TRBV5-4 and TRBJ2-7, reads ETGVTQSPTHLIKTRGQQVTLRCSSQSGHNTVSWYQQALGQGPQFIFQYYREEENGRGNFPPRFSGLQFPNYSSELNVNALELDDSALYLCASSSTGTSSYEQYFGPGTRLTVT.

The V call is TRBV7-8, the J call TRBJ2-5; D remains ambiguous. Germline CDR1 SGHVS, CDR2 FQNEAQ. The CDR3 is made up of 14 amino acids. Trimming removed 1 base at V and 5 bases at J, with 11 bases between. CDR3 in amino acids: CASSLGSQWETQYF. CDR3 bases: TGTGCCAGCAGCTTAGGTAGCCAGTGGGAGACCCAGTACTTC.

The CDR3 bases are TGTGCCAGCAGTCGCACGCAGGGGGCGATGAACACTGAAGCTTTCTTT. Amino acid sequence: CASSRTQGAMNTEAFF. This sequence joins TRBV3-1 (or the pseudogene TRBV3-2) and TRBJ1-1, with 8 bases fitting TRBD1. Unmatched junction bases numbered 9, after V lost 6 bases and J lost 0 bases. The germline V gene has CDR1 LGHDT and CDR2 YNNKEL (reference sequence). CDR3 length: 16 residues.

The J gene is TRBJ1-1, the V gene TRBV5-1, with D maybe TRBD1 (6 bases). CDR1 SGHRS and CDR2 YFSETQ come from the germline V gene. This CDR3 comprises 13 residues. V lost 4 bases and J lost 4, with 11 bases in between. The CDR3 here is CASSQGGGTEAFF. As DNA, the CDR3 is TGCGCCAGCAGCCAGGGAGGGGGCACTGAAGCTTTCTTT.

The chain uses TRBV30 and TRBJ2-4; D ambiguous. The germline V gene encodes CDR1 GTSNPN and CDR2 SVGIG (reference sequence). The CDR3 runs to 13 residues. V lost 6 bases, J lost 8 bases, and 17 bases lay in between. For the CDR3, the DNA is TGTGCCTGCGAAAGGGCTCCCGGTGACATTCAGTACTTC. Translating gives CACERAPGDIQYF.

This chain joins TRBV7-9 and TRBJ2-2; tentative D call: TRBD1 (5 bases). The length of the CDR3 is 16 residues. V dropped 3 bases and J dropped 1 base, with 12 bases sitting between them. Germline values: CDR1 SEHNR, CDR2 FQNEAQ (reference sequence). The CDR3 region is CASSFSRGLNTGELFF. The CDR3 bases are TGTGCCAGCAGCTTCTCAAGGGGTCTGAACACCGGGGAGCTGTTTTTT.

V is TRBV25-1 and J is TRBJ2-5, with D tentatively TRBD1 (5 bases). V was shortened by 6 bases and J by 1 base, with 15 bases between the two germline ends. The CDR3 length is 15 residues. CDR1 MGHDK and CDR2 SYGVNS come from the germline V gene. CDR3 bases: TGTGCCAGCAGCACAGGCCGAACCTCCCAAGAGACCCAGTACTTC. Residues: CASSTGRTSQETQYF. Full variable domain (outside the CDR3, taken from reference TRBV25-1 and TRBJ2-5): EADIYQTPRYLVIGTGKKITLECSQTMGHDKMYWYQQDPGMELHLIHYSYGVNSTEKGDLSSESTVSRIRTEHFPLTLESARPSHTSQYLCASSTGRTSQETQYFGPGTRLLVL.

V usage is TRBV2 and J usage is TRBJ2-1; no clear D gene. The germline gives CDR1 SNHLY, CDR2 FYNNEI. The V and J ends lost 7 bases and 3 bases respectively, with 4 bases between them. CDR3 length: 11 residues. The CDR3 region is CASNSYNEQFF. The CDR3 region has the DNA TGTGCCAGCAACAGCTACAATGAGCAGTTCTTC.

This clone has just a few counts. The chain carries TRBV7-9 and TRBJ2-5; D is uncertain. With 6 bases removed from V and 8 bases from J, the gap between germline ends came to 19 bases. Germline lookup yields CDR1 SEHNR and CDR2 FQNEAQ (reference sequence). The CDR3 has 14 residues. In nucleotides, the CDR3 is TGTGCCAGCAGGGCCGGATCAGGCCCCGTTACCCAGTACTTC. It specifies CASRAGSGPVTQYF.

V usage is TRBV7-9 and J usage is TRBJ1-1, with 8 bases matching TRBD1. J was trimmed by 0 bases and V by 5 bases; bases with no gene match: 11. Germline V gene sequence: CDR1 SEHNR, CDR2 FQNEAQ (reference sequence). The CDR3 runs 17 residues. CDR3 sequence: CASSPARGRVVNTEAFF. DNA for the CDR3: TGTGCCAGCAGCCCAGCCAGGGGGCGAGTGGTGAACACTGAAGCTTTCTTT.

V is TRBV9 and J is TRBJ2-1; 7 bases line up with TRBD2. Germline V CDR1 and CDR2: SGDLS, YYNGEE. The CDR3 is 15 residues long. Unmatched junction bases numbered 3, after V lost 3 bases and J lost 0 bases. The CDR3 bases are TGTGCCAGCAGCGGGACTAGTCTCTCCTACAATGAGCAGTTCTTC. Translated, it gives CASSGTSLSYNEQFF.

This clone was counted once. CDR3 residues: CASSTRQGSSTDTQYF. In nucleotides, the CDR3 is TGTGCCAGCAGCACCAGACAGGGTTCTAGCACAGATACGCAGTATTTT. This chain joins TRBV7-2 and TRBJ2-3; 7 bases map to TRBD1. CDR3 length equals 16 residues. Trimming at V came to 5 bases and at J to 0 bases, leaving 8 bases not matched to a gene. The germline gives CDR1 SGHTA, CDR2 FQGNSA.

This clone appeared a few times. The chain has TRBV19 and TRBJ2-2, with D perhaps TRBD2 (5 bases). In germline, CDR1 is LNHDA, CDR2 SQIVND (reference sequence). V lost 4 bases, J lost 4 bases, and 13 bases lay in between. CDR3 size: 15 residues. CDR3 in amino acids: CASSTREGRTGELFF. The DNA for the CDR3 is TGTGCCAGTAGTACCCGCGAGGGCCGCACCGGGGAGCTGTTTTTT.

The rearrangement uses TRBV2 and TRBJ1-5; D uncertain. The CDR3 consists of 14 residues. CDR1 and CDR2 from the germline V gene are SNHLY and FYNNEI. The ends were cut back, 8 bases at V and 0 bases at J, with 11 bases in the middle. DNA for the CDR3: TGTGCCAGCCAAGTAGCTTATAGCAATCAGCCCCAGCATTTT. As protein: CASQVAYSNQPQHF.

This clone was seen a few times. The chain uses TRBV27 and TRBJ1-2, with 7 positions matching TRBD1. V was clipped by 5 bases and J by 5 bases; unmatched bases: 20. The CDR3 loop spans 18 amino acids. Per the germline V gene, CDR1 is MNHEY and CDR2 is SMNVEV (reference sequence). The CDR3 nucleotides are TGTGCCAGCAGTCACCAGGCGGACAGGTTGTCCCCCCCTTATGGCTACACCTTC. It encodes CASSHQADRLSPPYGYTF.